This T cell receptor beta chain was captured by sequencing in a study of cytomegalovirus exposure and HLA in healthy donors. The PCR was carried out with 60 Vbeta primers and 13 Jbeta primers. Sequencing used immunoSEQ multiplex PCR; TCRdb keeps in-frame clones, though not all of them. In the table there are 200,000 to 250,000 clones, 80% to 85% of which are singletons. The CDR3 is made up of 17 amino acids. Germline CDR1 and CDR2: LNHDA and SQIVND (reference sequence). V gave up 5 bases and J gave up 2 bases; unmatched junction bases: 14. This receptor was taken from a woman between 40 and 55 years old in good health and CMV-seronegative. The J gene is TRBJ1-2, the V gene TRBV19; the match to TRBD1 covers 7 bases. Sequenced sample: PBMCs. The CDR3 DNA follows: TGTGCCAGTAGTCGCCAGTGGGGGACAGCTTTGAACTATGGCTACACCTTC. Its translation is CASSRQWGTALNYGYTF.